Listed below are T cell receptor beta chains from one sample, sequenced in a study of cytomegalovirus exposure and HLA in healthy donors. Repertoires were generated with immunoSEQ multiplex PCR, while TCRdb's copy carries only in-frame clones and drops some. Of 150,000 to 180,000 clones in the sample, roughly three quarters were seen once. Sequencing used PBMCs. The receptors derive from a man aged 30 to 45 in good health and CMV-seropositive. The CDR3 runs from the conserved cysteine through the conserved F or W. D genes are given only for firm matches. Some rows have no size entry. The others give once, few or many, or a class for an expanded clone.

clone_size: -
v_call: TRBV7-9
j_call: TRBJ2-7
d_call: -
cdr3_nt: TGTGCCAGCAGCTCACACCGGGTCCCGAGCTACGAGCAGTACTTC
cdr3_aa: CASSSHRVPSYEQYF

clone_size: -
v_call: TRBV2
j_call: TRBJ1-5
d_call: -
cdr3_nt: TGTGCCAGTTTGGCGGGCAGGTCGAGCAATCAGCCCCAGCATTTT
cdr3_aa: CASLAGRSSNQPQHF

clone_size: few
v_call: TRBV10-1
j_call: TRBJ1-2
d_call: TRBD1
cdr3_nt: TGCGCCAGCTGGGACAGGGGGCGTCCTAACTATGGCTACACCTTC
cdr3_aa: CASWDRGRPNYGYTF

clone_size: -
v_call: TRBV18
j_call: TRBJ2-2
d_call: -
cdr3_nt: TGTGCCAGCTCACCAGGGGCCACCGGGGAGCTGTTTTTT
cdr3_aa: CASSPGATGELFF

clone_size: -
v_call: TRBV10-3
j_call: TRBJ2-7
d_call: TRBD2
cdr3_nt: TGTGCCATCAGTGAAGGGACTAGCGGGGGATACGAGCAGTACTTC
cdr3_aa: CAISEGTSGGYEQYF

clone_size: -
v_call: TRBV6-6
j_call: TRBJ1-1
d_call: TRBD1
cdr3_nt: TGTGCCAGCAGTAACGGACAGGGTAGGGGAAAAACTGAAGCTTTCTTT
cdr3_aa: CASSNGQGRGKTEAFF

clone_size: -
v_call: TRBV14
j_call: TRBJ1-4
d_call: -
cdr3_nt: TGTGCCAGCACCCGGGCCGGAGGCGAAAAACTGTTTTTT
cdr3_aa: CASTRAGGEKLFF

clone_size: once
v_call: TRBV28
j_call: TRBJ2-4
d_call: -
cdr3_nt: TGTGCCAGCAGTTTAGAGGCACCATGGCCCATTCAGTACTTC
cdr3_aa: CASSLEAPWPIQYF

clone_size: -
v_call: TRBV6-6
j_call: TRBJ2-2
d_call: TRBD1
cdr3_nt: TGTGCCAGCGGCAGGGGGAGCGGGGAGCTGTTTTTT
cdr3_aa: CASGRGSGELFF

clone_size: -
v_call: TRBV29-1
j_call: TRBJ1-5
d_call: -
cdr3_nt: TGCAGCGTTGCACAGAGCAATCAGCCCCAGCATTTT
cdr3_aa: CSVAQSNQPQHF

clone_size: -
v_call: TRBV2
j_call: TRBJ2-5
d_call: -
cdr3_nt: TGTGCCAGCGGCCTTGGGCAGAGAGAGACCCAGTACTTC
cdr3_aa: CASGLGQRETQYF

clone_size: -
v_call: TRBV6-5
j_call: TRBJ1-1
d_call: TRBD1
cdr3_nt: TGTGCCAGCAGTTACCAGGGGGTGGGGGGTACTGAAGCTTTCTTT
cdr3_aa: CASSYQGVGGTEAFF

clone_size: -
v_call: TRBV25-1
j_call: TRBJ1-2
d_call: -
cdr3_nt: TGTGCCAGCAGTGGGGCGTGGGAGGGCGCTGGCTACACCTTC
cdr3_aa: CASSGAWEGAGYTF

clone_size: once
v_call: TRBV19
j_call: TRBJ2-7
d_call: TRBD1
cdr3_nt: TGTGCCAGTAGCCAAGGGACAGGGGGCTTCTACGAGCAGTACTTC
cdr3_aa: CASSQGTGGFYEQYF

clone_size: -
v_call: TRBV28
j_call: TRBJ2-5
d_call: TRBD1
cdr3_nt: TGTGCCAGCAGTTTGCCAGGGGGAGAGACCCAGTACTTC
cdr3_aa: CASSLPGGETQYF

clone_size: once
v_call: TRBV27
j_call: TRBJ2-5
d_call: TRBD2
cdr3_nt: TGTGCCAGCAGTCCCACTAGCGGGAGAGGTGGGACCCAGTACTTC
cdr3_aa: CASSPTSGRGGTQYF

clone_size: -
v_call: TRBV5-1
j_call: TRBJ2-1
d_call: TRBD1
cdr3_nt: TGCGCCAGCAGCTCCCCCGACAGGGGCTACAATGAGCAGTTCTTC
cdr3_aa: CASSSPDRGYNEQFF

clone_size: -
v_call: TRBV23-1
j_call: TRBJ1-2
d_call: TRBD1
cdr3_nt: TGCGCCAGCAGTCAGCTGTCCTCTGGGACAGGGCCGTCTAACTATGGCTACACCTTC
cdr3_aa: CASSQLSSGTGPSNYGYTF

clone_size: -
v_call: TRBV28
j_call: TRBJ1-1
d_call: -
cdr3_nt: TGTGCCAGCAGTTTATGGGGGGGGGTCGGGGCTGAAGCTTTCTTT
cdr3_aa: CASSLWGGVGAEAFF

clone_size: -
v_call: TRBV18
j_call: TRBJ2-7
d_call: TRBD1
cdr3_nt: TGTGCCAGCTCACGCGGACAGGACGCCTCCTACGAGCAGTACTTC
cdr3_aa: CASSRGQDASYEQYF

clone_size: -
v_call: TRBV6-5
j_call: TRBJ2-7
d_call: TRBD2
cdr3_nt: TGTGCCAGCAATCCAGCGGGAGCCTACGAGCAGTACTTC
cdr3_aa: CASNPAGAYEQYF

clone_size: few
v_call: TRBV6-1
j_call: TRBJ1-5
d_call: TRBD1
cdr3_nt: TGTGCCAGCAGTGGGGACAGGGGGGCTCAGCCCCAGCATTTT
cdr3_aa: CASSGDRGAQPQHF

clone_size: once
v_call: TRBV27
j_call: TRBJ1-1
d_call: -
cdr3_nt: TGTGCCAGCAGTTCCCTAGGGGGATGGCATACTGAAGCTTTCTTT
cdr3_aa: CASSSLGGWHTEAFF

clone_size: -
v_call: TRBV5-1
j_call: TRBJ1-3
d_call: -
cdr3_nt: TGCGCCAGCAGACGGGAAACTGGAAACACCATATATTTT
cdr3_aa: CASRRETGNTIYF

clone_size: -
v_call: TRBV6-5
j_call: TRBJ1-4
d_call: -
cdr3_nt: TGTGCCAGCAGTTTAGGGGGGGGCGCGGATGAAAAACTGTTTTTT
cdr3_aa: CASSLGGGADEKLFF

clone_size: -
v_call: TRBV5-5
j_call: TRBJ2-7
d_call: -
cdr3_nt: -
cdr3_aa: CASSLEWGRGSYEQCF

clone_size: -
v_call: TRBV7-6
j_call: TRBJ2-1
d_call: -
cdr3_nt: TGTGCCAGCAGCTTAGGTAGCTCCTACAATGAGCAGTTCTTC
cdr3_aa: CASSLGSSYNEQFF

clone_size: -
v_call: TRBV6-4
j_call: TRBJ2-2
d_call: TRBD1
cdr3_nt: TGTGCCAGCGGACAGGGGGCGAGAACCGGGGAGCTGTTTTTT
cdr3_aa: CASGQGARTGELFF

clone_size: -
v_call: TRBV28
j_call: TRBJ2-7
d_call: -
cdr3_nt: TGTGCCAGCACCGCCGGCAGGAAGGGGTTGGTTTACGAGCAGTACTTC
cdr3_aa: CASTAGRKGLVYEQYF

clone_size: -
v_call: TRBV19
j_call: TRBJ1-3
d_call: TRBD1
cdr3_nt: TGTGCCAGTAGTCCCACAGGGGCCCTATCTGGAAACACCATATATTTT
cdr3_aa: CASSPTGALSGNTIYF

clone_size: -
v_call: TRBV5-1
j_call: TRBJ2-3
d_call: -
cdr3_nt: TGCGCCAGCTCCCCCACCGGGCAGGGGATCACAGATACGCAGTATTTT
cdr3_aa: CASSPTGQGITDTQYF